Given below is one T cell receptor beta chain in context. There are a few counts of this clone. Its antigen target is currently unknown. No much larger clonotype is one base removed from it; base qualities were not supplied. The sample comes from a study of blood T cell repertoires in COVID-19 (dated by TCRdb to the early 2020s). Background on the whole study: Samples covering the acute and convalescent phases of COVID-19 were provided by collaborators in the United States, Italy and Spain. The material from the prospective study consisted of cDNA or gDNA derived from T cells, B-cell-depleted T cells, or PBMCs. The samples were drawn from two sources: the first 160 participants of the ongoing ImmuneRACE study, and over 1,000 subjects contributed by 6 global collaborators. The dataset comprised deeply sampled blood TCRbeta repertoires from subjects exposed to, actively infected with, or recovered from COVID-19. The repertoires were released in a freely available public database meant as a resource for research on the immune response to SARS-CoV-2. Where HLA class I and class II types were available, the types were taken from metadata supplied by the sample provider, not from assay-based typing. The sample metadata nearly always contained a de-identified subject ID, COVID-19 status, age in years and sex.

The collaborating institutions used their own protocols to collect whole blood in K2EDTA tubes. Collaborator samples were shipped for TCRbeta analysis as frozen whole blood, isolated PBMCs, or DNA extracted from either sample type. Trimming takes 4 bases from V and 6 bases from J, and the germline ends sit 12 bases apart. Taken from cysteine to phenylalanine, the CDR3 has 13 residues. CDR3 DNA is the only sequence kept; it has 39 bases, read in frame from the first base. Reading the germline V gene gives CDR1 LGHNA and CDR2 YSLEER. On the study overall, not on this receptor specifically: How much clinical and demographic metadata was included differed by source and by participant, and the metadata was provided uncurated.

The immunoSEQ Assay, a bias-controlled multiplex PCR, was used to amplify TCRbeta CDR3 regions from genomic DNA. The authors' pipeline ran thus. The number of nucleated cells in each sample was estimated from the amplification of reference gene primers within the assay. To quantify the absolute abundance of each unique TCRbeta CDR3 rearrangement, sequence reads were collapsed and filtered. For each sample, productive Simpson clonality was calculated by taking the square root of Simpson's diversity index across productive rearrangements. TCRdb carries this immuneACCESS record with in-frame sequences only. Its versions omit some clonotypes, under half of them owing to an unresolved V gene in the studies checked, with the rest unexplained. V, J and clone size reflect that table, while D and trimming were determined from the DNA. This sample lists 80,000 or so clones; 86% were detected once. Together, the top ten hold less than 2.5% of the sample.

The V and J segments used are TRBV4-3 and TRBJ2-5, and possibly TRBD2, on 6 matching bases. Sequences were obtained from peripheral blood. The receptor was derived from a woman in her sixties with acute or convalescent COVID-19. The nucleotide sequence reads TGCGCCAGCAGCCCCGTCGCGGGACAGACCCAGTACTTC. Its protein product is CASSPVAGQTQYF.